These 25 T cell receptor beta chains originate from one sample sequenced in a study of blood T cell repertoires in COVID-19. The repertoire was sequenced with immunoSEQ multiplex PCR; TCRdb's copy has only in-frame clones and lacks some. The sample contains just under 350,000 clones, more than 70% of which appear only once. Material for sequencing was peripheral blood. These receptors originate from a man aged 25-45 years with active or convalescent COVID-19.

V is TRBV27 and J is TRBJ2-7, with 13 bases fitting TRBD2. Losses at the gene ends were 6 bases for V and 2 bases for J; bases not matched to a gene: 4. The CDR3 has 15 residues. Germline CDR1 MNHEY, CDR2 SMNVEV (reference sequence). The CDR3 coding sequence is TGTGCCAGCAGGACTAGCGGGGGGCCTCCCTACGAGCAGTACTTC. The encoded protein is CASRTSGGPPYEQYF.

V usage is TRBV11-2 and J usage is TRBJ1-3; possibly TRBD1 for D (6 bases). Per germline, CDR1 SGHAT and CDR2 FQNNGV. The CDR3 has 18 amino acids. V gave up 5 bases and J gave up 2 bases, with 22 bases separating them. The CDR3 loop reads CASSLGVGTRFPGNTIYF. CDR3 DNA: TGTGCCAGCAGCCTTGGAGTCGGGACACGGTTCCCTGGAAACACCATATATTTT.

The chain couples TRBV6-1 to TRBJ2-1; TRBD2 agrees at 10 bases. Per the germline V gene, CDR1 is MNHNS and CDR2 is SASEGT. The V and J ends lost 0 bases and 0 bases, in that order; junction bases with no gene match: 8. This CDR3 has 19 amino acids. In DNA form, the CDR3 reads TGTGCCAGCAGTGAAGCGCGCCTAGCGGGGGTTAGCTCCTACAATGAGCAGTTCTTC. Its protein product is CASSEARLAGVSSYNEQFF.

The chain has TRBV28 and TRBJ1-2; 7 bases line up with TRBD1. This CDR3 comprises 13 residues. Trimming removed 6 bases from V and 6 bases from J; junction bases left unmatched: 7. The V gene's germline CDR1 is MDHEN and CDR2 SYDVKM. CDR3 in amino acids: CASRPQGSHGYTF. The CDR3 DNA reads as TGTGCCAGCAGGCCACAGGGGTCGCATGGCTACACCTTC.

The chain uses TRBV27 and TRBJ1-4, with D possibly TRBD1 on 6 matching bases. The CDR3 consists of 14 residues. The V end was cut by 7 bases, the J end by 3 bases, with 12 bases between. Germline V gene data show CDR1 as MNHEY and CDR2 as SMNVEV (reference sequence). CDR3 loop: CASKMTGANEKLFF. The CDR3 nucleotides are TGTGCCAGCAAGATGACAGGAGCTAATGAAAAACTGTTTTTT. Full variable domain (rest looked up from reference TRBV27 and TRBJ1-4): EAQVTQNPRYLITVTGKKLTVTCSQNMNHEYMSWYRQDPGLGLRQIYYSMNVEVTDKGDVPEGYKVSRKEKRNFPLILESPSPNQTSLYFCASKMTGANEKLFFGSGTQLSVL.

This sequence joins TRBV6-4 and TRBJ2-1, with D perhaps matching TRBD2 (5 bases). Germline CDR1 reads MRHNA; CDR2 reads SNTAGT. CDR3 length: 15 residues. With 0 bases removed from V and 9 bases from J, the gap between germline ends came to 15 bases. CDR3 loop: CASSDSFRDLGEQFF. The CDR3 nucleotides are TGTGCCAGCAGTGACTCGTTCCGGGATCTTGGTGAGCAGTTCTTC.

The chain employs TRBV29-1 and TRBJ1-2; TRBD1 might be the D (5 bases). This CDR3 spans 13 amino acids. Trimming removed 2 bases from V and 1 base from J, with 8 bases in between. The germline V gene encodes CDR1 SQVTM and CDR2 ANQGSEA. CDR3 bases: TGCAGCGTTGAACAGGGTCATAACTATGGCTACACCTTC. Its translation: CSVEQGHNYGYTF.

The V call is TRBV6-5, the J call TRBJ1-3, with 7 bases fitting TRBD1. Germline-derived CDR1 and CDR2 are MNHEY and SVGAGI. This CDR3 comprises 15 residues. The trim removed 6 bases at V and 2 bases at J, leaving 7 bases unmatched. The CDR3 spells CASSRQGSTGNTIYF. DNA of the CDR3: TGTGCCAGCAGCCGACAGGGATCTACTGGAAACACCATATATTTT.

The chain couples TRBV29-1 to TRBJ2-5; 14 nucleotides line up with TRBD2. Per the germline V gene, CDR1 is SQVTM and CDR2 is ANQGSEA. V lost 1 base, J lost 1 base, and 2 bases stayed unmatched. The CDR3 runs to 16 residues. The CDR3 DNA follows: TGCAGCGTTGAAGGGACTAGCGGGAGGTTCCAAGAGACCCAGTACTTC. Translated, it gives CSVEGTSGRFQETQYF.

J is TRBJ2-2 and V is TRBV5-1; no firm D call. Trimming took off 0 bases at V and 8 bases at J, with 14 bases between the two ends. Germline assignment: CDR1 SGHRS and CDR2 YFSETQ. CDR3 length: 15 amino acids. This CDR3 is CASSLATNKAGELFF. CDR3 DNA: TGCGCCAGCAGCTTGGCCACTAACAAGGCGGGGGAGCTGTTTTTT. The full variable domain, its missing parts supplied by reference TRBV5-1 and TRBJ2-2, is KAGVTQTPRYLIKTRGQQVTLSCSPISGHRSVSWYQQTPGQGLQFLFEYFSETQRNKGNFPGRFSGRQFSNSRSEMNVSTLELGDSALYLCASSLATNKAGELFFGEGSRLTVL.

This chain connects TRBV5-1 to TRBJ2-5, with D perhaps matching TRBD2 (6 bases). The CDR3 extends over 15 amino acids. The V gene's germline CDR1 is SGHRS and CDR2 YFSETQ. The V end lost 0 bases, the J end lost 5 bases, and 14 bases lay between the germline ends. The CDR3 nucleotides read TGCGCCAGCAGCTTGGGGGGGAGGCTCCGGGAGACCCAGTACTTC. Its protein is CASSLGGRLRETQYF.

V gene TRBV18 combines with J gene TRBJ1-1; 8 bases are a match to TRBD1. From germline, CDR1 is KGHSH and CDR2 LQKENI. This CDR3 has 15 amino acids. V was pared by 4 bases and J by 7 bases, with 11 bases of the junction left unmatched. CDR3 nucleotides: TGTGCCAGCTCACTGGAGACAGGGGCCGCTCTTGAAGCTTTCTTT. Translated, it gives CASSLETGAALEAFF.

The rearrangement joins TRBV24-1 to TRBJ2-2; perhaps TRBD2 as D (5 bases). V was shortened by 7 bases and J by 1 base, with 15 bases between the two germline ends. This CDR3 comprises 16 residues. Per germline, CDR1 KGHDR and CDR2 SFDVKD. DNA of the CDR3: TGTGCCACCAGAGACCTAGCAACTATGAACACCGGGGAGCTGTTTTTT. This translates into CATRDLATMNTGELFF.

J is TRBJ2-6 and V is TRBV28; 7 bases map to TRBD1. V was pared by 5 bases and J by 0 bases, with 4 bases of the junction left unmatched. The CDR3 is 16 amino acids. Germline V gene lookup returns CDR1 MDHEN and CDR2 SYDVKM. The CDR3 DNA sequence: TGTGCCAGCAGTGTACCAGGGGGCTCTGGGGCCAACGTCCTGACTTTC. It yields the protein CASSVPGGSGANVLTF.

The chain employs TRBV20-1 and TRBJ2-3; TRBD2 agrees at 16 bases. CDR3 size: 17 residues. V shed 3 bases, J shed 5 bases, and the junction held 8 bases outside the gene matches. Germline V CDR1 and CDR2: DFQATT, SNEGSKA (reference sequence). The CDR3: CSASPGTSGRAEDTQYF. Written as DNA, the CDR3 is TGCAGTGCTAGTCCCGGGACTAGCGGGAGGGCTGAAGATACGCAGTATTTT.

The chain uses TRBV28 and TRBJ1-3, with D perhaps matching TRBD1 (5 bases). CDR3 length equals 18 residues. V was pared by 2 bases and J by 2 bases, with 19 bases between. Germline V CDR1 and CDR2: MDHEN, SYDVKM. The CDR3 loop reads CASSLRAGGGGAGNTIYF. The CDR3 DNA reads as TGTGCCAGCAGTTTACGGGCCGGTGGGGGAGGCGCTGGAAACACCATATATTTT.

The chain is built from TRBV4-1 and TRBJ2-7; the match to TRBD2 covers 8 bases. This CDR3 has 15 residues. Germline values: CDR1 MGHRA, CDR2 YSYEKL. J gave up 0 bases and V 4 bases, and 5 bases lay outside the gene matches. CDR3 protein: CASSLVAGPSYEQYF. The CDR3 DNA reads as TGCGCCAGCAGCCTGGTAGCGGGGCCCTCCTACGAGCAGTACTTC.

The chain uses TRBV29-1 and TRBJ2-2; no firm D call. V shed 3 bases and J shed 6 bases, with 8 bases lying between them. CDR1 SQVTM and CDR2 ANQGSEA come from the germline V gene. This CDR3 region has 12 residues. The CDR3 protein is CSVDLGSGELFF. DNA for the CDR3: TGCAGCGTTGACTTGGGCTCCGGGGAGCTGTTTTTT.

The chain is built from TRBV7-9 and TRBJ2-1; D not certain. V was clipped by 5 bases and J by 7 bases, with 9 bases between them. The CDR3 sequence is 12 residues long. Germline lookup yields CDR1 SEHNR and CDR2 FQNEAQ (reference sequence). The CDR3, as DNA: TGTGCCAGCAGCGCCGCCGGGAATGAGCAGTTCTTC. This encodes CASSAAGNEQFF. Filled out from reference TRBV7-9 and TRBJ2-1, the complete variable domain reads DTGVSQNPRHKITKRGQNVTFRCDPISEHNRLYWYRQTLGQGPEFLTYFQNEAQLEKSRLLSDRFSAERPKGSFSTLEIQRTEQGDSAMYLCASSAAGNEQFFGPGTRLTVL.

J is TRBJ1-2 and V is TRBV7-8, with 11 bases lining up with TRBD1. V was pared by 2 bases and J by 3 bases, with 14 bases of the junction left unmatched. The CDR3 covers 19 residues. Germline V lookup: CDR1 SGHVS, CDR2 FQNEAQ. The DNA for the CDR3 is TGTGCCAGCAGCTTACCAACGACGGGGGAGGGACAGGGGGACTATGGCTACACCTTC. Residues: CASSLPTTGEGQGDYGYTF.

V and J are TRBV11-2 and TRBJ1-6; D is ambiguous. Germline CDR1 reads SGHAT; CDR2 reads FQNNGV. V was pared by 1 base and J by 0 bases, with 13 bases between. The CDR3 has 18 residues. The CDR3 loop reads CASSLGRHSSSYNSPLHF. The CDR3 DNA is TGTGCCAGCAGCTTAGGTCGACATTCGAGCTCCTATAATTCACCCCTCCACTTT.

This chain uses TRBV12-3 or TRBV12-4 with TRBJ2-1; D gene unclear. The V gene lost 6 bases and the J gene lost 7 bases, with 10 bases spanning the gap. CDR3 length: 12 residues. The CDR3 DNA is TGTGCCAGCAGCCAAGACGGGAATGAGCAGTTCTTC. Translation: CASSQDGNEQFF.

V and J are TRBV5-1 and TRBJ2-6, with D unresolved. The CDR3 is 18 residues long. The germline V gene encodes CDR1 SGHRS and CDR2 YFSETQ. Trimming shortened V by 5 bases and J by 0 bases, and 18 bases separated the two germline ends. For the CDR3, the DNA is TGCGCCAGCAGGAGGTTCTGGCCAGCCAGCTCTGGGGCCAACGTCCTGACTTTC. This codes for CASRRFWPASSGANVLTF.

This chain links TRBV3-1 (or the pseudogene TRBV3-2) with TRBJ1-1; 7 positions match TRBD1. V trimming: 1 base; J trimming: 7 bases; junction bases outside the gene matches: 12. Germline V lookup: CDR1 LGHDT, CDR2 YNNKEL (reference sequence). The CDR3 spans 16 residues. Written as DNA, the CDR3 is TGTGCCAGCAGCCAAGTACCCGTACAGGGGATCCGTGAAGCTTTCTTT. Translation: CASSQVPVQGIREAFF.

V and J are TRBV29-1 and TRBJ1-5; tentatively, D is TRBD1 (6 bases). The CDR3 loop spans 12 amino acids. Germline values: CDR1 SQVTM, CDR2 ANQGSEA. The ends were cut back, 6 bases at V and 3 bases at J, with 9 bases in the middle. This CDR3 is CSVQGYNQPQHF. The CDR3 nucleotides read TGCAGCGTACAGGGTTACAATCAGCCCCAGCATTTT.